This is a list of T cell receptor beta chains from one sample in a study of T cell repertoires in cytomegalovirus infection. Which antigens these TCRs recognize remains unknown. Via MiXCR, TCRdb re-called the reads, giving one row per CDR3 protein. Among 700,000 to 900,000 distinct CDR3 sequences, about 28% were seen once, and the ten largest hold about an eighth. The sample in question was cultured CD8+ T cells from PBMCs, obtained from culture after CMV antigen stimulation. The receptors shown here come from a human donor in good health (CMV status not recorded). Some clones in this sample may be carry-over from other donors' samples. Each CDR3 is given with its conserved first and last residue. D genes are given only for firm matches. Clone size is stated in some rows and not others, as once, few, many or a class when expanded.

cdr3_aa cdr3_nt j_call cdr3_length clone_size v_call d_call
CSARGRAGDPTGELFF TGCAGTGCTAGGGGACGAGCGGGGGACCCCACCGGGGAGCTGTTTTTT TRBJ2-2 16 . TRBV20-1 TRBD2
CASSSFSGTYNEQFF TGTGCCAGCAGCTCCTTTAGCGGGACTTACAATGAGCAGTTCTTC TRBJ2-1 15 few TRBV7-2 TRBD2
CASSLRAGSSYNEQFF TGTGCCAGCAGCTTACGGGCGGGCAGCTCCTACAATGAGCAGTTCTTC TRBJ2-1 16 few TRBV7-6 .
CASRTGSPYNEQFF TGTGCCAGCAGGACAGGGTCTCCCTACAATGAGCAGTTCTTC TRBJ2-1 14 . TRBV6-2/TRBV6-3 TRBD1
CASRGTEEQFF TGTGCCAGCAGGGGGACGGAGGAGCAGTTCTTC TRBJ2-1 11 . TRBV3-1 .
CASSIAPSSYEQYF TGTGCCAGTAGTATAGCCCCCAGCTCCTACGAGCAGTACTTC TRBJ2-7 14 many TRBV19 .
CAISIQANTEAFF TGTGCCATCAGTATACAGGCGAACACTGAAGCTTTCTTT TRBJ1-1 13 . TRBV10-3 .
CASSPLGVGTEAFF TGTGCCAGCAGCCCCTTGGGGGTGGGCACTGAAGCTTTCTTT TRBJ1-1 14 . TRBV5-6 .
CASSVTGKKNIQYF TGTGCCAGCAGCGTGACAGGGAAGAAAAACATTCAGTACTTC TRBJ2-4 14 . TRBV7-1 TRBD1
CASRGRLSQETQYF TGTGCCAGCAGAGGTCGACTAAGCCAAGAGACCCAGTACTTC TRBJ2-5 14 few TRBV2 .
CSAPAERGVPVSTDTQYF TGCAGTGCGCCCGCGGAGCGGGGGGTCCCCGTTAGCACAGATACGCAGTATTTT TRBJ2-3 18 . TRBV20-1 TRBD2
CSALTGLSYGYTF TGCAGCGCCCTTACAGGGCTCAGCTATGGCTACACCTTC TRBJ1-2 13 . TRBV29-1 .
CASSILGTGGYGYTF TGTGCCAGCAGTATCCTTGGGACAGGGGGCTATGGCTACACCTTC TRBJ1-2 15 few TRBV28 TRBD1
CASSYRQETQYF TGTGCCAGCAGTTACAGACAAGAGACCCAGTACTTC TRBJ2-5 12 few TRBV6-2/TRBV6-3 .
CASSPRDRTGNTIYF TGTGCCAGTAGTCCCCGGGACAGGACTGGAAACACCATATATTTT TRBJ1-3 15 once TRBV19 TRBD1
CASSQESPSYNEQFF TGCGCCAGCAGCCAAGAGTCACCTAGTTACAATGAGCAGTTCTTC TRBJ2-1 15 . TRBV4-3 .